The 25 T cell receptor beta chains below come from one sample, sequenced in a study of T cells in Graves' hyperthyroidism and ophthalmopathy. Amplified TCR beta CDR3 regions came from RNA transcripts. First-round RT-PCR targeting the TCR CDR3 was performed with the HTBI primer set. TCRdb analysed the multiplex PCR reads with MiXCR anew, one entry per CDR3 protein. This sample has 500,000 to 800,000 distinct CDR3 sequences, with about 45% found just once. The sample taken for sequencing was peripheral blood or thyroid tissue (not recorded which). The receptors were sampled from an adult man with Graves' disease, either hyperthyroidism or ophthalmopathy (not recorded which).

The CDR3: CASSPRGSSYNSPLHF. In DNA form, the CDR3 reads TGTGCCAGCAGCCCCCGGGGTAGCTCCTATAATTCACCCCTCCACTTT. The J gene is TRBJ1-6, the V gene TRBV7-9; D uncertain. Germline V gene data show CDR1 as SEHNR and CDR2 as FQNEAQ (reference sequence). This CDR3 has 16 residues. Trimming shortened V by 5 bases and J by 0 bases, and 11 bases separated the two germline ends.

A remark on this clonotype: Compared with germline, one end of the junction differs, possibly owing to a read error. The V gene is TRBV7-9, the J gene TRBJ1-3, with TRBD1 matching over 10 bases. CDR1 and CDR2 from the germline V gene are SEHNR and FQNEAQ (reference sequence). This CDR3 has 14 amino acids. The DNA of the CDR3 is TGCGCCAGCAGCCAAGTCGGACAGGGGGACACCATATATTTT. Protein sequence: CASSQVGQGDTIYF.

The chain joins TRBV7-6 to TRBJ1-1; D is ambiguous. This CDR3 has 12 amino acids. The germline gives CDR1 SGHVS, CDR2 FNYEAQ. The V and J ends lost 5 bases and 8 bases respectively, with 12 bases between them. DNA for the CDR3: TGTGCCAGCAGCCCACTCCGGGAAGAAGCTTTCTTT. Translation: CASSPLREEAFF.

Points on this clonotype: A clone one base away is much larger, so this may be a read error. V usage is TRBV4-1 and J usage is TRBJ1-1; 7 bases line up with TRBD1. CDR1 is MGHRA, CDR2 YSYEKL, per germline. The CDR3 is made up of 12 amino acids. CDR3 DNA: TGCGCCAGCAGCCGGAACCAGGGGGAGGCTCTCTTT. It codes for CASSRNQGEALF.

V is TRBV24-1 and J is TRBJ1-6, with D unresolved. Per the germline V gene, CDR1 is KGHDR and CDR2 is SFDVKD. This CDR3 region has 13 residues. V was shortened by 4 bases and J by 7 bases, with 7 bases between the two germline ends. The CDR3 DNA is TGTGCCACCAGTGAGGGTATGAATTCACCCCTCCACTTT. Residues: CATSEGMNSPLHF.

The rearrangement uses TRBV9 and TRBJ2-2, with 11 bases that match TRBD2. Germline trimming cut 3 bases from V and 4 bases from J; bases unmatched to any gene: 2. The CDR3 is made up of 15 amino acids. CDR1 and CDR2 (germline): SGDLS, YYNGEE. The CDR3 here is CASSAGTSGTGELFF. The CDR3 DNA reads TGTGCCAGCAGCGCCGGGACTAGCGGCACCGGGGAGCTGTTTTTT.

This clonotype was detected ten times or more. V usage is TRBV2 and J usage is TRBJ1-5; D is ambiguous. CDR1 is SNHLY and CDR2 is FYNNEI in the germline V gene. This CDR3 spans 13 amino acids. Trimming removed 1 base at V and 3 bases at J, with 4 bases between. This CDR3 reads CASSEEDNQPQHF. CDR3 sequence (DNA): TGTGCCAGCAGTGAAGAGGACAATCAGCCCCAGCATTTT. Combining the CDR3 with reference TRBV2 and TRBJ1-5 gives the whole variable domain EPEVTQTPSHQVTQMGQEVILRCVPISNHLYFYWYRQILGQKVEFLVSFYNNEISEKSEIFDDQFSVERPDGSNFTLKIRSTKLEDSAMYFCASSEEDNQPQHFGDGTRLSIL.

The table lists this clonotype with a few counts. The rearrangement links TRBV7-9 to TRBJ1-2, with D possibly TRBD1 on 6 matching bases. The CDR3 totals 16 residues. V lost 2 bases and J 4 bases, leaving 17 bases between the germline ends. CDR1 and CDR2 from the germline V gene are SEHNR and FQNEAQ (reference sequence). The CDR3 DNA follows: TGTGCCAGCAGCTTAACCGGCCCCCACAGGGCCTATGGCTACACCTTC. It specifies CASSLTGPHRAYGYTF.

The chain joins TRBV6-1 to TRBJ2-6, with 8 positions matching TRBD1. CDR3 length: 18 amino acids. Trimming cost V 5 bases and J 0 bases; bases outside gene matches: 9. Germline CDR1 MNHNS, CDR2 SASEGT. The DNA of the CDR3 is TGTGCCAGCAGTCTAAGACAGGGGTCCCCCTCTGGGGCCAACGTCCTGACTTTC. Residues: CASSLRQGSPSGANVLTF.

In its sample, this clonotype was seen a few times. The chain links TRBV5-1 to TRBJ2-7, with 7 bases aligning to TRBD2. Trimming at V came to 4 bases and at J to 0 bases, leaving 13 bases not matched to a gene. Germline-derived CDR1 and CDR2 are SGHRS and YFSETQ. The CDR3 totals 17 residues. CDR3 bases: TGCGCCAGCAGCCAAGATAGTAGCGGGTCGGACTCCTACGAGCAGTACTTC. Amino acid sequence: CASSQDSSGSDSYEQYF.

The chain employs TRBV2 and TRBJ1-1; D is uncertain. V lost 5 bases and J 0 bases, leaving 13 bases between the germline ends. CDR1 SNHLY and CDR2 FYNNEI come from the germline V gene. This CDR3 spans 15 amino acids. The CDR3 sequence is CASSLFRKLNTEAFF. CDR3 DNA: TGTGCCAGCAGTTTATTTCGGAAGTTGAACACTGAAGCTTTCTTT.

This chain joins TRBV7-9 and TRBJ1-2, with 9 bases identical to TRBD1. From germline, CDR1 is SEHNR and CDR2 FQNEAQ (reference sequence). The CDR3 extends over 15 amino acids. V trimming: 5 bases; J trimming: 7 bases; junction bases outside the gene matches: 11. The CDR3 sequence: CASSGDGTGQAGYTF. The CDR3 coding sequence is TGTGCCAGCAGCGGAGACGGGACAGGGCAAGCTGGCTACACCTTC.

The rearrangement uses TRBV5-4 and TRBJ2-7; no clear D. CDR1 is SGHNT and CDR2 is YYREEE in the germline V gene (reference sequence). The CDR3 length is 14 residues. Trimming pared 0 bases from V and 0 bases from J, leaving 7 bases between. This CDR3 reads CASSLGQTSYEQYF. CDR3 nucleotide sequence: TGTGCCAGCAGCTTGGGGCAGACCTCCTACGAGCAGTACTTC.

The rearrangement uses TRBV12-3 or TRBV12-4 and TRBJ1-1; 7 nucleotides agree with TRBD1. V gave up 1 base and J gave up 3 bases; unmatched junction bases: 2. The CDR3 spans 14 residues. CDR3 in amino acids: CASSLVQGYTEAFF. As DNA, the CDR3 is TGTGCCAGCAGTTTAGTACAGGGGTACACTGAAGCTTTCTTT.

V usage is TRBV4-1 and J usage is TRBJ1-1, with 9 bases aligning to TRBD1. J lost 2 bases, V lost 1 base, and 2 bases had no gene match. CDR1 is MGHRA and CDR2 is YSYEKL in the germline V gene. The CDR3 is 15 residues long. Written as DNA, the CDR3 is TGCGCCAGCAGCCAAGGGGACAGGGAAAACACTGAAGCTTTCTTT. This translates into CASSQGDRENTEAFF.

V is TRBV20-1 and J is TRBJ2-6; D is perhaps TRBD2 (5 bases). The CDR3 covers 15 residues. Trimming removed 6 bases from V and 1 base from J, with 13 bases in between. CDR1 DFQATT and CDR2 SNEGSKA come from the germline V gene (reference sequence). The CDR3 region is CSAPSRGSGANVLTF. CDR3 nucleotide sequence: TGCAGTGCCCCCTCTCGGGGTTCTGGGGCCAACGTCCTGACTTTC.

This rearrangement joins TRBV10-3 to TRBJ1-1, with TRBD1 matching over 7 bases. The germline gives CDR1 ENHRY, CDR2 SYGVKD. The trim removed 10 bases at V and 2 bases at J, leaving 7 bases unmatched. This CDR3 comprises 13 residues. This CDR3 reads CATRQGVNTEAFF. For the CDR3, the DNA is TGTGCCACGCGACAGGGTGTTAACACTGAAGCTTTCTTT.

The V call is TRBV11-2, the J call TRBJ1-2, with D tentatively TRBD1 (5 bases). Trimming left V 8 bases short and J 5 bases short, with 15 bases between. The CDR3 runs to 13 residues. Germline loops: CDR1 SGHAT, CDR2 FQNNGV. CDR3 residues: CASLGPRRYGYTF. For the CDR3, the DNA is TGTGCCAGCTTGGGACCGCGGAGGTATGGCTACACCTTC.

On this clonotype: The missing conserved phenylalanine or tryptophan at the end of this CDR3 makes a read error likely. This chain connects TRBV20-1 to TRBJ1-6; D is uncertain. The CDR3 runs 14 residues. Per germline, CDR1 DFQATT and CDR2 SNEGSKA (reference sequence). V gave up 3 bases and J gave up 3 bases, with 9 bases separating them. The CDR3 region has the DNA TGCAGTGCTAGGTGGCACAACTATAATTCACCCCTCCACCTT. Translated: CSARWHNYNSPLHL.

Concerning this clonotype: A much larger clone lies one base from this, so it may be a read error. The genes are TRBV20-1 and TRBJ2-5; possible D gene TRBD2, 5 bases. CDR1 is DFQATT and CDR2 is SNEGSKA in the germline V gene (reference sequence). The length of the CDR3 is 14 residues. The CDR3 region has the DNA TGCAGTGCTAGATCCACGAGGGCCCAAGGGACCCAGTACTTC. This sequence encodes CSARSTRAQGTQYF.

This clonotype was picked up a small number of times. The V gene is TRBV7-2, the J gene TRBJ1-2; D might be TRBD1 (6 bases). The CDR3 extends over 14 amino acids. From germline, CDR1 is SGHTA and CDR2 FQGNSA. V was pared by 1 base and J by 4 bases, with 10 bases between. The CDR3 DNA reads TGTGCCAGCAGCTTAGGGGCAGGGGTCTATGGCTACACCTTC. Translating it yields CASSLGAGVYGYTF.

This clonotype was counted a few times. The chain recombines TRBV6-5 with TRBJ1-1; weak D call: TRBD1 (6 bases). V was cut by 5 bases and J by 8 bases, with 15 bases left in between. The CDR3 loop spans 13 amino acids. Germline CDR1 MNHEY, CDR2 SVGAGI. The CDR3 nucleotides are TGTGCCAGCAGTCTCTACAGTACAGGGGAAGCTTTCTTT. Translating it yields CASSLYSTGEAFF.

This clonotype has ten or more counts. The CDR3, as DNA: TGTGCCAGCAGCGTAGATGGAGGGGGCACTGAAGCTTTCTTT. Translating it yields CASSVDGGGTEAFF. The chain joins TRBV9 to TRBJ1-1, with TRBD1 as a possible D gene (6 bases). The CDR3 consists of 14 residues. The germline V gene encodes CDR1 SGDLS and CDR2 YYNGEE. Trimming took off 0 bases at V and 4 bases at J, with 10 bases between the two ends.

Note on this clonotype: This may come from a read error, since a much larger clone is one base off. The chain combines TRBV10-3 with TRBJ2-5; a weak D match, TRBD1 (6 bases). V lost 6 bases, J lost 3 bases, and 11 bases lay in between. Germline V CDR1 and CDR2: ENHRY, SYGVKD. The CDR3 extends over 13 amino acids. The CDR3 here is CAIRDSMEETQYF. The CDR3, as DNA: TGTGCCATCAGGGACAGTATGGAAGAGACCCAGTACTTC.

The V and J genes are TRBV25-1 and TRBJ1-4; TRBD1 agrees at 10 bases. CDR1 is MGHDK and CDR2 is SYGVNS in the germline V gene. Unmatched junction bases numbered 7, after V lost 4 bases and J lost 5 bases. The CDR3 totals 16 residues. The CDR3: CASSAWGQGPNEKLFF. CDR3 DNA sequence: TGTGCCAGCAGTGCTTGGGGACAGGGGCCCAATGAAAAACTGTTTTTT.